The rows below give T cell receptor beta chains drawn from one sample of a study. TCRdb redid the calling of the 5' RACE reads with MiXCR, one entry per CDR3 protein. The repertoire holds about 6,000 distinct CDR3 sequences, with around 56% as singletons. What was sequenced was naive CD4+ T cells sorted from blood. Receptor source: a female donor with breast cancer. The CDR3 runs from the conserved cysteine through the conserved F or W. The D gene is left open where the match is weak. Clone size is stated in some rows and not others, as once, few, many or a class when expanded.

cdr3_nt: TGTGCCAGCAGCCGCCCTTCCGGGAATGAGCAGTTCTTC; cdr3_aa: CASSRPSGNEQFF; d_call: .; v_call: TRBV3-1; clone_size: .; j_call: TRBJ2-1
cdr3_nt: TGCAGTGCTAGAGAACTCTCTGGGGCCCTATACAATGAGCAGTTCTTC; cdr3_aa: CSARELSGALYNEQFF; d_call: .; v_call: TRBV20-1; clone_size: .; j_call: TRBJ2-1
cdr3_nt: TGTGCCATCAGCGAGGGGCAGGGGGCGTCGGATGGCTACACCTTC; cdr3_aa: CAISEGQGASDGYTF; d_call: TRBD1; v_call: TRBV10-3; clone_size: .; j_call: TRBJ1-2
cdr3_nt: TGTGCCACCACCCCCGGCGGGACTAGGGGCGAGCAGTACTTC; cdr3_aa: CATTPGGTRGEQYF; d_call: TRBD2; v_call: TRBV15; clone_size: few; j_call: TRBJ2-7
cdr3_nt: TGTGCCAGCAGTGCAGACAAGGGTGGGGACACTGAAGCTTTCTTT; cdr3_aa: CASSADKGGDTEAFF; d_call: .; v_call: TRBV7-2; clone_size: .; j_call: TRBJ1-1
cdr3_nt: TGTGCCAGCAGCTTAACCCCCCCGGTAGCGGGTGCTAATGAGCAGTTCTTC; cdr3_aa: CASSLTPPVAGANEQFF; d_call: TRBD2; v_call: TRBV7-9; clone_size: .; j_call: TRBJ2-1
cdr3_nt: TGTGCCAGCAGCTTAGAAGTGTACCAAGAGACCCAGTACTTC; cdr3_aa: CASSLEVYQETQYF; d_call: .; v_call: TRBV11-3; clone_size: .; j_call: TRBJ2-5
cdr3_nt: TGCGCCAGCAGCGCTACAGGGGTCACTGAGAACACTGAAGCTTTCTTT; cdr3_aa: CASSATGVTENTEAFF; d_call: TRBD1; v_call: TRBV5-1; clone_size: .; j_call: TRBJ1-1
cdr3_nt: TGCAGTGCTAGTAAGGTGGGAGGACCCTACGAGCAGTACTTC; cdr3_aa: CSASKVGGPYEQYF; d_call: .; v_call: TRBV20-1; clone_size: .; j_call: TRBJ2-7
cdr3_nt: TGCAGTGCTAGAGTTAACAGCAATTCACCCCTCCACTTT; cdr3_aa: CSARVNSNSPLHF; d_call: .; v_call: TRBV20-1; clone_size: .; j_call: TRBJ1-6
cdr3_nt: TGTGCCAGCAGCTGGGCCGGTCGTGCTACGCAGTATTTT; cdr3_aa: CASSWAGRATQYF; d_call: .; v_call: TRBV28; clone_size: once; j_call: TRBJ2-3
cdr3_nt: TGCGCCAGCAGTGAGCAGCGGACTAGCGGGAGACTGGAAGACGAGCAGTACTTC; cdr3_aa: CASSEQRTSGRLEDEQYF; d_call: TRBD2; v_call: TRBV10-1; clone_size: few; j_call: TRBJ2-7
cdr3_nt: TGTGCCAGCAGCTTAGCGCCCGGGACAGTTTTCTCCGAGCAGTACTTC; cdr3_aa: CASSLAPGTVFSEQYF; d_call: TRBD1; v_call: TRBV7-6; clone_size: few; j_call: TRBJ2-7
cdr3_nt: TGTGCCAGCAGCTTAGTGATGGATACGCAGTATTTT; cdr3_aa: CASSLVMDTQYF; d_call: .; v_call: TRBV13; clone_size: large; j_call: TRBJ2-3
cdr3_nt: TGTGCCTGGAGTGCAGGACTAGCAATTAATGAGCAGTTCTTC; cdr3_aa: CAWSAGLAINEQFF; d_call: TRBD2; v_call: TRBV30; clone_size: .; j_call: TRBJ2-1
cdr3_nt: TGTGCCAGCAGCCCAGGGGGGGGGCCTGGAGCTTTCTTT; cdr3_aa: CASSPGGGPGAFF; d_call: TRBD1; v_call: TRBV7-2; clone_size: few; j_call: TRBJ1-1
cdr3_nt: TGTGCCAGCAGCGTGCGCAGGGGTGGGCGGATGAACACTGAAGCTTTCTTT; cdr3_aa: CASSVRRGGRMNTEAFF; d_call: .; v_call: TRBV11-2; clone_size: .; j_call: TRBJ1-1
cdr3_nt: TGTGCCAGCAGTTTAGCGGCAGGGTACACTGAAGCTTTCTTT; cdr3_aa: CASSLAAGYTEAFF; d_call: .; v_call: TRBV7-2; clone_size: few; j_call: TRBJ1-1
cdr3_nt: TGTGCCAGCAATACGGGCAGGGGGGTGAACACTGAAGCTTTCTTT; cdr3_aa: CASNTGRGVNTEAFF; d_call: TRBD1; v_call: TRBV6-5; clone_size: few; j_call: TRBJ1-1
cdr3_nt: TGTGCCAGCAGCCAATTCTCATTCGGGACAGGCTCCAATGAGCAGTTCTTC; cdr3_aa: CASSQFSFGTGSNEQFF; d_call: TRBD1; v_call: TRBV4-2; clone_size: .; j_call: TRBJ2-1
cdr3_nt: TGCAGTGCCCGGACAGGGTCCAAAAACATTCAGTACTTC; cdr3_aa: CSARTGSKNIQYF; d_call: TRBD1; v_call: TRBV20-1; clone_size: .; j_call: TRBJ2-4
cdr3_nt: TGCGCCAGCAGCCGGGGGGACTACGCCACCGTGGGGGAGCTGTTTTTT; cdr3_aa: CASSRGDYATVGELFF; d_call: TRBD2; v_call: TRBV4-3; clone_size: .; j_call: TRBJ2-2
cdr3_nt: TGCAGTGCCACCATGGGACAGACCACAGATACGCAGTATTTT; cdr3_aa: CSATMGQTTDTQYF; d_call: TRBD1; v_call: TRBV20-1; clone_size: .; j_call: TRBJ2-3
cdr3_nt: TGTGCCAGCAGCGTAGATATTCAAGAGACCCAGTACTTC; cdr3_aa: CASSVDIQETQYF; d_call: .; v_call: TRBV9; clone_size: .; j_call: TRBJ2-5
cdr3_nt: TGTGCCAGCACACTGGGGAACACCATATATTTT; cdr3_aa: CASTLGNTIYF; d_call: .; v_call: TRBV6-5; clone_size: .; j_call: TRBJ1-3
cdr3_nt: TGCGCCAGCAGCCAAGACAGACCCGCATACAATGAGCAGTTCTTC; cdr3_aa: CASSQDRPAYNEQFF; d_call: .; v_call: TRBV4-3; clone_size: .; j_call: TRBJ2-1
cdr3_nt: TGTGCCTGGGGCCGTAGCACAGATATGCAGTATTTT; cdr3_aa: CAWGRSTDMQYF; d_call: .; v_call: TRBV30; clone_size: .; j_call: TRBJ2-3
cdr3_nt: TGTGCCAGCAGCCCTCCGGGACTAGCGGGAGGGGAGCAGTTCTTC; cdr3_aa: CASSPPGLAGGEQFF; d_call: TRBD2; v_call: TRBV6-5; clone_size: few; j_call: TRBJ2-1
cdr3_nt: TGTGCCACCAGAGCCGGGACTAGGGTAACCGGGGAGCTGTTTTTT; cdr3_aa: CATRAGTRVTGELFF; d_call: TRBD2; v_call: TRBV15; clone_size: .; j_call: TRBJ2-2
cdr3_nt: TGTGCCAGCAGCATGTTTAGGGAGGCCGAGCAGTACTTC; cdr3_aa: CASSMFREAEQYF; d_call: .; v_call: TRBV11-3; clone_size: .; j_call: TRBJ2-7
cdr3_nt: TGTGCCAGCAGTCATTCAGGGTCTAGAACTGGGGCCAACGTCCTGACTTTC; cdr3_aa: CASSHSGSRTGANVLTF; d_call: .; v_call: TRBV6-6; clone_size: .; j_call: TRBJ2-6
cdr3_nt: TGTGCCAGCCGGGACAGGGGATTAGATACGCAGTATTTT; cdr3_aa: CASRDRGLDTQYF; d_call: TRBD1; v_call: TRBV5-6; clone_size: few; j_call: TRBJ2-3
cdr3_nt: TGCAGTGCTAAACCTGCGGGACAAAATGGCTACACCTTC; cdr3_aa: CSAKPAGQNGYTF; d_call: .; v_call: TRBV20-1; clone_size: .; j_call: TRBJ1-2
cdr3_nt: TGTGCCAGCAGCCCCATTACTAGCGGGGGCACAGATACGCAGTATTTT; cdr3_aa: CASSPITSGGTDTQYF; d_call: TRBD2; v_call: TRBV12-3/TRBV12-4; clone_size: once; j_call: TRBJ2-3
cdr3_nt: TGCAGCGCTAGCGGGAGGGCCATGGGGAGTGAGCAGTTCTTC; cdr3_aa: CSASGRAMGSEQFF; d_call: TRBD2; v_call: TRBV29-1; clone_size: few; j_call: TRBJ2-1
cdr3_nt: TGCAGCGTTCGAGGGACAAACCTGAACACTGAAGCTTTCTTT; cdr3_aa: CSVRGTNLNTEAFF; d_call: .; v_call: TRBV29-1; clone_size: .; j_call: TRBJ1-1
cdr3_nt: TGTGCCAGCAGCGTAGAGAAGCGAGAGAGCACAGATACGCAGTATTTT; cdr3_aa: CASSVEKRESTDTQYF; d_call: .; v_call: TRBV9; clone_size: .; j_call: TRBJ2-3
cdr3_nt: TGTGCCAGCTCCGCTACAAGGGGAAATGAGCAGTTCTTC; cdr3_aa: CASSATRGNEQFF; d_call: .; v_call: TRBV18; clone_size: once; j_call: TRBJ2-1
cdr3_nt: TGCAGTCCAACCGGGGGGGGAGAGCAGTTCTTC; cdr3_aa: CSPTGGGEQFF; d_call: TRBD2; v_call: TRBV20-1; clone_size: few; j_call: TRBJ2-1
cdr3_nt: TGCAGTGCTAAGGGTTTTGCCGGGGAGCTGTTTTTT; cdr3_aa: CSAKGFAGELFF; d_call: .; v_call: TRBV20-1; clone_size: .; j_call: TRBJ2-2
cdr3_nt: TGTGCCAGCAGCAAAATAGAGCGGTTAGAGACCCAGTACTTC; cdr3_aa: CASSKIERLETQYF; d_call: .; v_call: TRBV21-1; clone_size: .; j_call: TRBJ2-5
cdr3_nt: TGCAGTGCTAGAGATCGGGGAACGGGAGGAATCTATGAGCAGTTCTTC; cdr3_aa: CSARDRGTGGIYEQFF; d_call: TRBD2; v_call: TRBV20-1; clone_size: .; j_call: TRBJ2-1
cdr3_nt: TGCAGCGTTGGAACAGGGGGCTCGGGGGAGACCCAGTACTTC; cdr3_aa: CSVGTGGSGETQYF; d_call: TRBD1; v_call: TRBV29-1; clone_size: few; j_call: TRBJ2-5